These 25 T cell receptor beta chains share one sample of origin, sequenced in a study of blood T cell repertoires in COVID-19. TCRdb keeps only in-frame clones here, not all; method: immunoSEQ multiplex PCR. The sample holds 30,000 to 35,000 clones; roughly 80% are singletons and the top ten take approximately 3.5%. The sequenced sample consisted of peripheral blood. The receptors were gathered from a man aged 45 to 65 with acute or convalescent COVID-19.

CDR3 residues: CASNYAVGETQYF. The CDR3 bases are TGTGCCAGCAACTACGCGGTCGGGGAGACCCAGTACTTC. This chain links TRBV2 with TRBJ2-5; no firm D call. The CDR3 is made up of 13 amino acids. Germline lookup yields CDR1 SNHLY and CDR2 FYNNEI. Deletions cut 7 bases from V and 5 bases from J, with 14 bases between. The complete variable domain, with remaining parts taken from reference TRBV2 and TRBJ2-5, reads EPEVTQTPSHQVTQMGQEVILRCVPISNHLYFYWYRQILGQKVEFLVSFYNNEISEKSEIFDDQFSVERPDGSNFTLKIRSTKLEDSAMYFCASNYAVGETQYFGPGTRLLVL.

The chain is built from TRBV7-8 and TRBJ1-4; 8 bases align to TRBD1. Germline trimming cut 1 base from V and 8 bases from J; bases unmatched to any gene: 6. The CDR3 has 15 residues. Germline CDR1 and CDR2: SGHVS and FQNEAQ. CDR3 bases: TGTGCCAGCAGCTTAGTAACAGGGGGGGAGGAAAAACTGTTTTTT. It codes for CASSLVTGGEEKLFF.

The chain carries TRBV24-1 and TRBJ2-6; 8 positions agree with TRBD1. The V and J ends lost 1 base and 4 bases, in that order; junction bases with no gene match: 5. This CDR3 contains 17 residues. Germline V gives CDR1 KGHDR, CDR2 SFDVKD. This CDR3 reads CATSDFQGASGANVLTF. In DNA, the CDR3 is TGTGCCACCAGTGATTTCCAGGGGGCTTCAGGGGCCAACGTCCTGACTTTC.

The V and J genes are TRBV19 and TRBJ1-2; tentatively, D is TRBD1 (6 bases). V was shortened by 4 bases and J by 0 bases, with 9 bases between the two germline ends. Germline CDR1 and CDR2: LNHDA and SQIVND (reference sequence). The CDR3 covers 14 residues. Here the CDR3 reads CASSTTGTNYGYTF. As DNA, the CDR3 is TGTGCCAGTAGTACCACAGGGACTAACTATGGCTACACCTTC.

The rearrangement uses TRBV3-1 (or the pseudogene TRBV3-2) and TRBJ1-5, with D maybe TRBD1 (6 bases). CDR3 length equals 15 residues. Trimming left V 1 base short and J 6 bases short, with 13 bases between. The V gene's germline CDR1 is LGHDT and CDR2 YNNKEL (reference sequence). The CDR3 coding sequence is TGTGCCAGCAGCCAAGTAGCAGGGGATGGTCAGCCCCAGCATTTT. Its translation is CASSQVAGDGQPQHF.

The J gene is TRBJ1-2, the V gene TRBV14; TRBD1 matches 8 bases. The trim removed 2 bases at V and 5 bases at J, leaving 16 bases unmatched. In germline, CDR1 is SGHDN, CDR2 FVKESK. The CDR3 runs to 18 residues. The CDR3 coding sequence is TGTGCCAGCAGCCAATCAGGCAGGGGGCTATCACCGAAATATGGCTACACCTTC. Amino acids: CASSQSGRGLSPKYGYTF.

This sequence joins TRBV6-1 and TRBJ2-7; 8 bases match TRBD1. The trim removed 4 bases at V and 1 base at J, leaving 12 bases unmatched. In germline, CDR1 is MNHNS, CDR2 SASEGT. The CDR3 loop spans 17 amino acids. The CDR3 coding sequence is TGTGCCAGCAGTGCACATACCTTCACAGGGGGGTCCTACGAGCAGTACTTC. Amino acid sequence: CASSAHTFTGGSYEQYF.

V is TRBV15 and J is TRBJ2-7; 9 nucleotides match TRBD2. The CDR3 loop spans 15 amino acids. The trim removed 0 bases at V and 2 bases at J, leaving 2 bases unmatched. Germline CDR1 LNHNV, CDR2 YYDKDF (reference sequence). CDR3 protein: CATSRDAGGPYEQYF. DNA for the CDR3: TGTGCCACCAGCAGAGACGCGGGAGGGCCCTACGAGCAGTACTTC. Drawing the rest from reference TRBV15 and TRBJ2-7, the complete variable domain is DAMVIQNPRYQVTQFGKPVTLSCSQTLNHNVMYWYQQKSSQAPKLLFHYYDKDFNNEADTPDNFQSRRPNTSFCFLDIRSPGLGDTAMYLCATSRDAGGPYEQYFGPGTRLTVT.

This chain connects TRBV27 to TRBJ2-7; D is perhaps TRBD2 (5 bases). Germline V gene sequence: CDR1 MNHEY, CDR2 SMNVEV (reference sequence). This CDR3 contains 13 residues. V was shortened by 6 bases and J by 6 bases, with 15 bases between the two germline ends. CDR3: CASSPRPAGEQYF. The CDR3, as DNA: TGTGCCAGCAGCCCCCGGCCCGCGGGCGAGCAGTACTTC.

The CDR3: CASSLLEAGGELFF. The CDR3 DNA sequence: TGCGCCAGCAGCTTGTTGGAGGCGGGCGGGGAGCTGTTTTTT. The V gene is TRBV5-1, the J gene TRBJ2-2; TRBD2 is a possible D gene (5 bases). The CDR3 is 14 amino acids. V lost 1 base to trimming and J lost 7 bases, with 11 bases between them. The germline gives CDR1 SGHRS, CDR2 YFSETQ.

The chain uses TRBV11-3 and TRBJ2-7; the match to TRBD2 covers 9 bases. The CDR3 covers 17 residues. Trimming removed 0 bases from V and 2 bases from J; junction bases left unmatched: 8. Germline assignment: CDR1 SGHNT and CDR2 YENEEA. The CDR3 DNA reads TGTGCCAGCAGCTTAGAAGGCCAGCGGGAGGCCGCCTACGAGCAGTACTTC. Residues: CASSLEGQREAAYEQYF. The entire variable domain, with the rest obtained from reference TRBV11-3 and TRBJ2-7, is as follows: EAGVVQSPRYKIIEKKQPVAFWCNPISGHNTLYWYLQNLGQGPELLIRYENEEAVDDSQLPKDRFSAERLKGVDSTLKIQPAELGDSAVYLCASSLEGQREAAYEQYFGPGTRLTVT.

This clone occurred a few times. The chain links TRBV6-6 to TRBJ1-4; D ambiguous. Germline loops: CDR1 MNHNY, CDR2 SVGAGI (reference sequence). The CDR3 runs 11 residues. The CDR3 DNA follows: TGTGCTCTCCGAGGCGGCGAAAAACTGTTTTTT. Translated, it gives CALRGGEKLFF.

The chain joins TRBV15 to TRBJ1-5; D is unresolved. Trimming stripped 0 bases from V and 7 bases from J, with 16 bases between. The CDR3 is made up of 16 amino acids. Germline V gene lookup returns CDR1 LNHNV and CDR2 YYDKDF (reference sequence). The CDR3 DNA reads as TGTGCCACCAGCAGAGATCTCGCGGGGTCCGGGCAGCCCCAGCATTTT. Amino acid sequence: CATSRDLAGSGQPQHF. Based on the CDR3 plus reference TRBV15 and TRBJ1-5, the full variable domain is DAMVIQNPRYQVTQFGKPVTLSCSQTLNHNVMYWYQQKSSQAPKLLFHYYDKDFNNEADTPDNFQSRRPNTSFCFLDIRSPGLGDTAMYLCATSRDLAGSGQPQHFGDGTRLSIL.

The chain carries TRBV21-1 and TRBJ2-3; TRBD1, the table's D call, lacks a check against the DNA. TRBV21-1 has pseudogene status. CDR3 size: 15 residues. This CDR3 is CASFKTALSTDTQYF. Written as DNA, the CDR3 is TGTGCCAGCTTTAAAACAGCCTTAAGCACAGATACGCAGTATTTT.

This chain joins TRBV6-1 and TRBJ2-5, with D possibly being TRBD2 (6 bases). The V gene's germline CDR1 is MNHNS and CDR2 SASEGT. CDR3 length: 13 residues. Trimming stripped 6 bases from V and 5 bases from J, with 13 bases between. Here the CDR3 DNA reads TGTGCCAGCAGCGGGGGTCTGGGGGAGACCCAGTACTTC. Encoded protein: CASSGGLGETQYF.

The rearrangement uses TRBV7-3 and TRBJ2-1, with D possibly TRBD1 on 5 matching bases. The CDR3 is 14 amino acids. Germline V gives CDR1 SGHTA, CDR2 FQGTGA. V was shortened by 2 bases and J by 10 bases, with 15 bases between the two germline ends. CDR3 protein: CASSLQGTSWEQFF. The CDR3 nucleotides are TGTGCCAGCAGCTTACAGGGCACCAGTTGGGAGCAGTTCTTC.

This rearrangement joins TRBV7-8 to TRBJ2-2, with 9 bases matching TRBD1. The CDR3 length is 16 residues. Trimming took 2 bases from V and 1 from J; bases not matched to a gene: 2. Germline CDR1 SGHVS, CDR2 FQNEAQ. The CDR3 DNA sequence: TGTGCCAGCAGCTTAAGGGGACAGGGGAACACCGGGGAGCTGTTTTTT. Amino acids: CASSLRGQGNTGELFF.

The V call is TRBV6-6, the J call TRBJ1-5; 10 bases agree with TRBD1. Germline loops: CDR1 MNHNY, CDR2 SVGAGI (reference sequence). The V gene end was trimmed by 6 bases and the J gene end by 4 bases; junction bases not matched to a gene: 9. This CDR3 is 16 amino acids long. The CDR3 bases are TGTGCCAGCAGCCCCGGGACAGGGGAGGCAAATCAGCCCCAGCATTTT. Its protein is CASSPGTGEANQPQHF.

The rearrangement uses TRBV19 and TRBJ2-3; TRBD2 matches at 13 bases. This CDR3 spans 18 amino acids. Germline loops: CDR1 LNHDA, CDR2 SQIVND (reference sequence). V gave up 5 bases and J gave up 2 bases; unmatched junction bases: 10. The CDR3 bases are TGTGCCAGTAGTCCGCCGGGACTAGCGGGGCCATCCACAGATACGCAGTATTTT. Amino acids: CASSPPGLAGPSTDTQYF.

This clone was picked up a small number of times. The genes are TRBV3-1 (or the pseudogene TRBV3-2) and TRBJ2-2; 7 bases line up with TRBD2. Germline assignment: CDR1 LGHDT and CDR2 YNNKEL (reference sequence). V lost 1 base to trimming and J lost 5 bases; unmatched junction nucleotides: 7. The CDR3 runs to 16 residues. DNA for the CDR3: TGTGCCAGCAGCCAAGGGCTAGCGGTTTGGACCGGGGAGCTGTTTTTT. Translated, it gives CASSQGLAVWTGELFF.

The V and J genes are TRBV11-2 and TRBJ2-7; 7 nucleotides match TRBD1. CDR3 size: 15 residues. The V gene's germline CDR1 is SGHAT and CDR2 FQNNGV. V lost 5 bases to trimming and J lost 3 bases; unmatched junction nucleotides: 10. CDR3 loop: CASSPTGTEIYEQYF. CDR3 coding DNA: TGTGCCAGCAGCCCAACCGGGACAGAGATCTACGAGCAGTACTTC.

The chain is built from TRBV12-3 or TRBV12-4 and TRBJ1-1, with unresolved D. V was shortened by 3 bases and J by 5 bases, with 7 bases between the two germline ends. The CDR3 is made up of 12 amino acids. The CDR3 DNA reads TGTGCCAGCAGTTTCCGAGGGACTGAAGCTTTCTTT. Its protein product is CASSFRGTEAFF.

Of note for this clone: Other DNA sequences in the same sample also yield this CDR3. The CDR3 sequence: CASSEQGGQPQHF. Written as DNA, the CDR3 is TGTGCCAGCAGTGAACAGGGTGGACAGCCCCAGCATTTT. The J gene is TRBJ1-5, the V gene TRBV6-1; the D gene is possibly TRBD1 (5 bases). The CDR3 is made up of 13 amino acids. Trimming took 2 bases from V and 7 from J, leaving 9 bases between them. Germline-derived CDR1 and CDR2 are MNHNS and SASEGT.

The gene calls are TRBV9 and TRBJ2-7; possibly TRBD2 for D (6 bases). The CDR3 consists of 14 residues. In germline, CDR1 is SGDLS, CDR2 YYNGEE. Deletions cut 0 bases from V and 3 bases from J, with 10 bases between. The chain's CDR3 is CASSVVEEGYEQYF. DNA of the CDR3: TGTGCCAGCAGCGTAGTTGAGGAGGGCTACGAGCAGTACTTC.

The J gene is TRBJ1-2, the V gene TRBV30; no clear D gene. Germline CDR1 is GTSNPN and CDR2 is SVGIG (reference sequence). The CDR3 length is 13 residues. V was clipped by 2 bases and J by 5 bases, with 12 bases between them. The CDR3 region is CAWSSNRQYGYTF. The DNA of the CDR3 is TGTGCCTGGAGTTCTAACAGACAATATGGCTACACCTTC.